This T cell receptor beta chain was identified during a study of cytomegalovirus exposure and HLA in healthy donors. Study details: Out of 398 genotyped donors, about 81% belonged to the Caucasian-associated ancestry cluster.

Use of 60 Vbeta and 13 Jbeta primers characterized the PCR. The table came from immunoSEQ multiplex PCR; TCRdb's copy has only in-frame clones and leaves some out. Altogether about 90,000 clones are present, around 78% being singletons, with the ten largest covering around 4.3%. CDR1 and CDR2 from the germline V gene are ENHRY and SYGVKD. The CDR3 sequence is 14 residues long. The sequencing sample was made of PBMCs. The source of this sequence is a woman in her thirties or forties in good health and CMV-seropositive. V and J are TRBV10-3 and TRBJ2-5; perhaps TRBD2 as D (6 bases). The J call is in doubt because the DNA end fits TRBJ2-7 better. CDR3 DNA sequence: TGTGCCATCAGTGAGGGACGGGAGCCCAACGAGCAGTACTTC. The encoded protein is CAISEGREPNEQYF.